One T cell receptor (beta chain) is described in this entry. This record belongs to a study of blood T cell repertoires in COVID-19. Study summary: T cells, B-cell-depleted T cells, or PBMCs supplied cDNA or gDNA.

CDR1 and CDR2 from the germline V gene are SGHRS and YFSETQ. CDR3 length equals 16 residues. The V and J ends lost 4 bases and 2 bases, in that order; junction bases with no gene match: 9. Method: immunoSEQ multiplex PCR; TCRdb's copy keeps in-frame clones and lacks some. This table holds 150,000 to 200,000 clones, about 72% found once. Clinical history reported by participants formed the basis on which cohorts were assigned. Donors in Cohort 3 counted as recovered after two negative PCRs, clearance, or symptom resolution. Sample: PBMCs or T cells enriched from blood (not recorded which). The chain carries TRBV5-1 and TRBJ2-3, with 8 bases identical to TRBD2. The receptor's source is a woman between 45 and 65 years old who had recovered from COVID-19. In nucleotides, the CDR3 is TGCGCCAGCAGCACCCGCGGCGGGAGGAACACAGATACGCAGTATTTT. Translation: CASSTRGGRNTDTQYF.